Shown below are 25 T cell receptor beta chains from a single sample sequenced in a study of T cells in Graves' hyperthyroidism and ophthalmopathy. Amplification targeted TCR beta CDR3 regions from RNA transcripts. The primer set for the first-round RT-PCR of the TCR CDR3 was HTBI. TCRdb processed the multiplex PCR reads anew with MiXCR; each CDR3 protein has one entry. The table lists around 340,000 distinct CDR3 sequences, 18% of them singletons. The sequenced sample was blood. The receptors derive from a woman aged 40-49 years with Graves' ophthalmopathy.

This clonotype was observed many times. The J gene is TRBJ1-5, the V gene TRBV20-1, with TRBD1 identical over 7 bases. The CDR3 covers 15 residues. Germline CDR1 and CDR2: DFQATT and SNEGSKA (reference sequence). V was clipped by 3 bases and J by 2 bases; unmatched bases: 7. In DNA, the CDR3 is TGCAGTGCTAGTTCCGGGACAGTAGGCAATCAGCCCCAGCATTTT. Translated: CSASSGTVGNQPQHF.

This clonotype was recorded at least ten times. The chain links TRBV12-3 or TRBV12-4 to TRBJ1-5; a weak D match, TRBD1 (5 bases). The CDR3 is 16 residues long. V lost 3 bases, J lost 0 bases, and 12 bases lay in between. This CDR3 reads CASSFRGKYSNQPQHF. The CDR3 DNA reads as TGTGCCAGCAGTTTCCGGGGGAAATATAGCAATCAGCCCCAGCATTTT.

This clonotype was seen at least ten times. The chain links TRBV29-1 to TRBJ2-5, with a tentative D call TRBD1 (6 bases). Trimming cost V 6 bases and J 1 base, with 18 bases left between them. The CDR3 covers 15 residues. Per germline, CDR1 SQVTM and CDR2 ANQGSEA. The CDR3 protein is CSVLQGDWTQETQYF. The CDR3 DNA follows: TGCAGCGTACTACAGGGAGATTGGACCCAAGAGACCCAGTACTTC.

This clonotype was found many times. V usage is TRBV29-1 and J usage is TRBJ1-2; 10 bases are a match to TRBD1. With V trimmed by 3 bases and J by 4 bases, 2 bases remained unmatched. Germline V gene lookup returns CDR1 SQVTM and CDR2 ANQGSEA. The CDR3 sequence is 13 residues long. The CDR3 DNA follows: TGCAGCGTTGATCGGACAGGGGGCTATGGCTACACCTTC. It codes for CSVDRTGGYGYTF.

Notes on this clonotype: No conserved phenylalanine or tryptophan ends this CDR3, so it is likely a read error. In nucleotides, the CDR3 is TGTGCCAGCAGCACCCTTACGGGACAGGTGGGGGAGCAGTACTCC. Its translation: CASSTLTGQVGEQYS. The rearrangement joins TRBV6-2 or TRBV6-3 to TRBJ2-7, with 8 bases lining up with TRBD1. The J segment lost 7 bases and the V segment lost 6 bases, leaving 14 bases of the junction unmatched. CDR1 and CDR2 (germline): MNHEY, SVGEGT. The CDR3 is 15 amino acids.

This clonotype has ten or more counts. V and J are TRBV11-2 and TRBJ2-7, with TRBD2 as a possible D gene (5 bases). The CDR3 spans 15 residues. Germline V lookup: CDR1 SGHAT, CDR2 FQNNGV. Trimming cost V 5 bases and J 2 bases, with 16 bases left between them. This CDR3 is CASSPPWETAYEQYF. CDR3 bases: TGTGCCAGCAGCCCCCCGTGGGAGACCGCCTACGAGCAGTACTTC.

The chain is built from TRBV19 and TRBJ1-2; 8 bases fit TRBD1. The germline gives CDR1 LNHDA, CDR2 SQIVND (reference sequence). The CDR3 consists of 12 residues. V lost 5 bases to trimming and J lost 6 bases; unmatched junction nucleotides: 2. CDR3 sequence reads: CASSPTGDGYTF. CDR3 DNA: TGTGCCAGTAGTCCGACAGGGGATGGCTACACCTTC.

This clonotype was counted at least ten times. The rearrangement links TRBV20-1 to TRBJ2-7; 8 bases fit TRBD2. The V gene end was trimmed by 4 bases and the J gene end by 2 bases; junction bases not matched to a gene: 4. The CDR3 is 13 amino acids. The germline V gene encodes CDR1 DFQATT and CDR2 SNEGSKA (reference sequence). CDR3 sequence (DNA): TGCAGTGCTATACTAGCGGACCCCTACGAGCAGTACTTC. Residues: CSAILADPYEQYF.

This clonotype was observed at least ten times. The chain carries TRBV12-3 or TRBV12-4 and TRBJ1-2, with D unclear. This CDR3 has 14 amino acids. V was pared by 7 bases and J by 4 bases, with 16 bases between. CDR3 bases: TGTGCCAGCACCAAAAGTGAGAGTCTCTATGGCTACACCTTC. Translated: CASTKSESLYGYTF.

This clonotype was counted at least ten times. The chain recombines TRBV5-1 with TRBJ1-2; the match to TRBD1 covers 12 bases. The CDR3 contains 16 residues. Germline V gene lookup returns CDR1 SGHRS and CDR2 YFSETQ. Trimming at V came to 3 bases and at J to 8 bases, leaving 11 bases not matched to a gene. For the CDR3, the DNA is TGCGCCAGCAGCTCGATTAGGGACAGGGGGCTTGTAGGCTACACCTTC. This codes for CASSSIRDRGLVGYTF.

This clonotype has a count of ten or more. The chain couples TRBV6-2 or TRBV6-3 to TRBJ2-7; D gene uncertain. The V gene's germline CDR1 is MNHEY and CDR2 SVGEGT. The CDR3 loop spans 14 amino acids. The V end was cut by 7 bases, the J end by 4 bases, with 17 bases between. The CDR3 sequence is CASTLTPASYEQYF. In DNA form, the CDR3 reads TGTGCCAGCACCCTCACCCCAGCCAGTTACGAGCAGTACTTC.

The sample holds many counts of this clonotype. The gene calls are TRBV10-1 and TRBJ1-1, with D possibly TRBD1 on 6 matching bases. Germline V gene lookup returns CDR1 WNHNN and CDR2 SYGVQD (reference sequence). The CDR3 consists of 14 residues. V was trimmed by 2 bases and J by 1 base, leaving 8 bases between them. The CDR3 spells CASSEGGPNTEAFF. DNA of the CDR3: TGCGCCAGCAGTGAGGGGGGCCCGAACACTGAAGCTTTCTTT.

The rearrangement links TRBV19 to TRBJ1-1; no clear D gene. Trimming shortened V by 3 bases and J by 3 bases, and 14 bases separated the two germline ends. The CDR3 has 15 amino acids. The germline gives CDR1 LNHDA, CDR2 SQIVND (reference sequence). The CDR3 sequence is CASSINGREYTEAFF. The CDR3 coding sequence is TGTGCCAGTAGTATCAACGGGAGGGAATACACTGAAGCTTTCTTT.

The V and J genes are TRBV7-2 and TRBJ2-4; 8 positions match TRBD1. The CDR3 sequence is 13 residues long. V was pared by 4 bases and J by 7 bases, with 3 bases of the junction left unmatched. The germline gives CDR1 SGHTA, CDR2 FQGNSA. The CDR3 is CASSSDRGNIQYF. CDR3 coding DNA: TGTGCCAGCAGCTCAGACAGGGGCAACATTCAGTACTTC.

This clonotype was seen repeatedly, ten times or more. J is TRBJ1-5 and V is TRBV12-5, with TRBD1 identical over 9 bases. Germline CDR1 LGHNT, CDR2 FRNRAP. The junction had 2 bases not matched to a gene; V was cut back by 4 bases and J by 4 bases. The CDR3 covers 14 residues. The CDR3 DNA reads as TGTGCTAGTGGTTGGACAGGGGTGAATCAGCCCCAGCATTTT. Its protein is CASGWTGVNQPQHF.

There are many counts of this clonotype. J is TRBJ2-1 and V is TRBV9; 8 nucleotides align to TRBD2. V was clipped by 6 bases and J by 7 bases; unmatched bases: 9. The germline V gene encodes CDR1 SGDLS and CDR2 YYNGEE. The CDR3 is 14 residues long. CDR3 sequence reads: CASTPGAGDNEQFF. The CDR3 DNA is TGTGCCAGCACCCCCGGAGCGGGAGATAATGAGCAGTTCTTC.

This clonotype was observed at least ten times. The chain employs TRBV20-1 and TRBJ2-1; the D gene could be TRBD1 or TRBD2 (5 bases each). The CDR3 runs to 13 residues. The germline V gene encodes CDR1 DFQATT and CDR2 SNEGSKA (reference sequence). The ends were cut back, 5 bases at V and 3 bases at J, with 11 bases in the middle. The CDR3 loop reads CSALPGRYNEQFF. For the CDR3, the DNA is TGCAGTGCTCTACCGGGACGCTACAATGAGCAGTTCTTC.

This clonotype was seen ten or more times. The chain links TRBV5-5 to TRBJ2-5, with TRBD2 as a possible D gene (7 bases). The CDR3 consists of 15 residues. Germline CDR1 is SGHKS and CDR2 is YYEKEE (reference sequence). V was cut by 4 bases and J by 5 bases, with 18 bases left in between. The CDR3 here is CASSPPGGRTETQYF. The CDR3 DNA sequence: TGTGCCAGCAGCCCCCCCGGGGGGCGAACCGAGACCCAGTACTTC.

At least ten counts were recorded for this clonotype. The V call is TRBV28, the J call TRBJ2-7; tentative D call: TRBD1 (6 bases). Germline V gene sequence: CDR1 MDHEN, CDR2 SYDVKM. CDR3 size: 14 residues. The V and J ends lost 3 bases and 0 bases respectively, with 9 bases between them. CDR3 DNA: TGTGCCAGCAGTTTCACAGGGAGCTCCTACGAGCAGTACTTC. It specifies CASSFTGSSYEQYF.

This clonotype was recorded at least ten times. V and J are TRBV27 and TRBJ2-7, with D perhaps assigned TRBD1 or TRBD2 (7 bases each). The CDR3 runs to 15 residues. Trimming removed 6 bases from V and 0 bases from J, with 15 bases in between. Germline CDR1 MNHEY, CDR2 SMNVEV (reference sequence). CDR3 amino acids: CASSLQGGSSYEQYF. For the CDR3, the DNA is TGTGCCAGCAGCCTTCAGGGGGGGAGCTCCTACGAGCAGTACTTC.

The V call is TRBV6-1, the J call TRBJ2-5; D gene unclear. This CDR3 is 14 amino acids long. Trimming pared 6 bases from V and 1 base from J, leaving 12 bases between. Germline V gene lookup returns CDR1 MNHNS and CDR2 SASEGT. In DNA, the CDR3 is TGTGCCAGCAGGGAAACAGCCTTCCAAGAGACCCAGTACTTC. It codes for CASRETAFQETQYF.

There are many counts of this clonotype. The rearrangement joins TRBV12-3 or TRBV12-4 to TRBJ1-1; no reliable D call. With 3 bases removed from V and 5 bases from J, the gap between germline ends came to 16 bases. The CDR3 has 15 residues. The CDR3 sequence: CASSLSRVRGTEAFF. The CDR3 DNA sequence: TGTGCCAGCAGTTTGTCCAGAGTTCGAGGGACTGAAGCTTTCTTT.

The rearrangement joins TRBV6-1 to TRBJ2-7, with D maybe TRBD1 (7 bases). Looked up from germline, CDR1 is MNHNS and CDR2 is SASEGT. The CDR3 covers 14 residues. Trimming stripped 6 bases from V and 4 bases from J, with 16 bases between. For the CDR3, the DNA is TGTGCCAGCAGAACCGCCAGGGGGGATTACGAGCAGTACTTC. Its translation is CASRTARGDYEQYF.

Ten or more counts support this clonotype. The rearrangement links TRBV20-1 to TRBJ2-7; TRBD2 matches at 8 bases. V gave up 3 bases and J gave up 4 bases; unmatched junction bases: 5. Germline V lookup: CDR1 DFQATT, CDR2 SNEGSKA (reference sequence). CDR3 length: 13 residues. The CDR3 nucleotides read TGCAGTGCTAGGGCTAGCGGGCGGTACGAGCAGTACTTC. The encoded protein is CSARASGRYEQYF.

This clonotype was counted at least ten times. The rearrangement uses TRBV6-1 and TRBJ2-2; perhaps TRBD1 as D (6 bases). Trimming stripped 6 bases from V and 3 bases from J, with 17 bases between. CDR1 MNHNS and CDR2 SASEGT come from the germline V gene. The CDR3 extends over 16 amino acids. The CDR3 DNA reads as TGTGCCAGCAGCCAAGCCGGGACATATGACACCGGGGAGCTGTTTTTT. This translates into CASSQAGTYDTGELFF.